This T cell receptor beta chain came from a study of T-cell reconstitution after alpha-beta-depleted transplantation in children. Whole-study results and caveats: Surviving recipient T cells and thymic progenitors underlay high day-60 TCRbeta diversity in some patients. T-cell counts and diversity were attributed mostly to newly produced T cells one year after transplant.

On this clonotype itself: Its specificity is not known.

The ends lost 7 bases at V and 2 bases at J; junction bases unmatched: 6. This CDR3 is built from 14 residues. Germline CDR1 MNHEY, CDR2 SVGEGT. Unique molecular identifiers featured in how the TCRbeta library was prepared. One entry per CDR3 protein results from TCRdb running MiXCR on the PCR reads. Among approximately 240,000 distinct CDR3 sequences, roughly a tenth were seen once, and the ten largest hold approximately 28%. The origin of this receptor is a child under two years old with acute myeloid leukemia, due to receive a stem cell transplant. V and J are TRBV6-2 or TRBV6-3 and TRBJ2-7; TRBD2 agrees at 9 bases. Sequenced material: PBMCs, taken before TCRalphabeta/CD19-depleted stem cell transplant. DNA for the CDR3: TGTGCCAGCACCCTTAGCGGGAGTACCTACGAGCAGTACTTC. This encodes CASTLSGSTYEQYF.